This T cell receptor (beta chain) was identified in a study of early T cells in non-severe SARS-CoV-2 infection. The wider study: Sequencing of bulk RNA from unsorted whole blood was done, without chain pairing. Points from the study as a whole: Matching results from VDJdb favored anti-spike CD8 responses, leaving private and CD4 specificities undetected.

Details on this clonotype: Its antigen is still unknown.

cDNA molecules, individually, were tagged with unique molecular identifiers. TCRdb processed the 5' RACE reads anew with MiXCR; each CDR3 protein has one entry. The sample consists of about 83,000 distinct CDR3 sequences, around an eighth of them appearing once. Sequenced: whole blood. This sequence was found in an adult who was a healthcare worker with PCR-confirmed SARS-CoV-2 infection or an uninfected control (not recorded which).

The CDR3 is CASSSLPGGSETQYF. CDR3 coding DNA: TGTGCCAGCAGCTCCCTCCCGGGAGGGTCGGAGACCCAGTACTTC. V usage is TRBV5-4 and J usage is TRBJ2-5, with 8 bases that match TRBD2. V was clipped by 3 bases and J by 5 bases; unmatched bases: 9. The CDR3 contains 15 residues. From germline, CDR1 is SGHNT and CDR2 YYREEE (reference sequence).